The clone carrying this TCR beta chain was detected a few times. TCRdb fed the PCR reads into MiXCR, producing one record per CDR3 protein. The sample yields 35,000 to 45,000 distinct CDR3 sequences, about 35% seen once. This CDR3 has 11 amino acids. Trimming pared 1 base from V and 10 bases from J, leaving 5 bases between. Germline V gene sequence: CDR1 MNHNS, CDR2 SASEGT. These data belong to a study of vaccination and CD4 T cells after COVID-19. Study at large: Taking of post-vaccine samples occurred a median around 72 days after dose two (range 14 to 241).

The time point is: late sampling 161 to 241 days after vaccination in three convalescent patients. The chain couples TRBV6-1 to TRBJ2-1; D may match TRBD1 or TRBD2 (5 bases each). The sample was CD4+ T cells from blood, taken about 7 months after SARS-CoV-2 vaccination. This clonotype originated in a human donor who had recovered from COVID-19. DNA of the CDR3: TGTGCCAGCAGTGAAGGGGGGGAGCAGTTCTTC. Its translation: CASSEGGEQFF.